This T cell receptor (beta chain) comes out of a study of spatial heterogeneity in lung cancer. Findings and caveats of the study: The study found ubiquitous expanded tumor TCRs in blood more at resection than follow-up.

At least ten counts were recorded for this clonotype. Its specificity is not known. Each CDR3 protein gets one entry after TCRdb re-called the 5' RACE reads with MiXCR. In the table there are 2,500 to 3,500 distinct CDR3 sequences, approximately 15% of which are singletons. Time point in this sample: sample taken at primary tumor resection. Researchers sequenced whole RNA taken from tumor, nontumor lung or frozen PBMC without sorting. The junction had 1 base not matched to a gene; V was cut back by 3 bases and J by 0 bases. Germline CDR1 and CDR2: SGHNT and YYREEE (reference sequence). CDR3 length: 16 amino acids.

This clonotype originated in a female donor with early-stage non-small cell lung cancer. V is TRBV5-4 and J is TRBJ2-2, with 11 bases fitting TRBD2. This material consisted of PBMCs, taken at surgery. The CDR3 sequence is CASSSGLAANTGELFF. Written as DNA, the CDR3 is TGTGCCAGCAGCTCGGGACTAGCGGCGAACACCGGGGAGCTGTTTTTT.